This TCR beta chain was obtained from a study of regulatory T cells in long-lasting Graves disease. The germline V gene has CDR1 DFQATT and CDR2 SNEGSKA (reference sequence). The CDR3 is 10 amino acids. V lost 6 bases and J 7 bases, leaving 10 bases between the germline ends. Both iRepertoire HTBI primers and Arm-PCR of CDR3 regions were used to build the TCR beta libraries. TCRdb re-called the multiplex PCR reads through MiXCR, storing one row per CDR3 protein. The table shows fewer than 550,000 distinct CDR3 sequences, with roughly 15% occurring only once. Time point given: newly diagnosed GD, antithyroid drugs for less than 3 months. Following extraction of RNA from PBMCs, that RNA was used to make the TCR library. These data are also associated with another study on T cells in Graves' hyperthyroidism and ophthalmopathy. From that report: Using 13 V-J features, a model discriminated ophthalmopathy from stable hyperthyroidism.

Sample: peripheral blood mononuclear cells (PBMCs), taken at new diagnosis, from a patient treated with antithyroid drugs. The TCR comes from a woman under 30 with Graves disease. The rearrangement joins TRBV20-1 to TRBJ2-7; D tentatively fits TRBD1 or TRBD2 (5 bases each). In nucleotides, the CDR3 is TGCAGTGCCAGGGACCTTGAGCAGTACTTC. It yields the protein CSARDLEQYF.